This T cell receptor (beta chain) was obtained from a study of OX40 agonist ivuxolimab in advanced cancers. A note on the overall study: The costimulatory receptor OX40 (CD134) was targeted by ivuxolimab, a fully human IgG2 agonistic monoclonal antibody. Partial responses occurred in three dose-escalation patients: two with cutaneous melanoma and one with hepatocellular carcinoma. Prior anti-PD-1, anti-PD-L1 or anti-CTLA-4 therapy was permitted, and about two fifths of dose-escalation patients had received checkpoint inhibitors. The paper describes the monotherapy dose-escalation part (N of about 54 patients) of the phase I trial of ivuxolimab. Of the 50 to 55 patients in dose escalation, 19 had hepatocellular carcinoma, some 15 had melanoma, 9 had renal cell carcinoma and 9 had head and neck cancer. Peripheral TCRbeta sequencing aimed to test whether ivuxolimab altered TCR sequence diversity and caused clonal T-cell expansion. A male proportion of 82.7% and a mean age of around 60 years, ranging from 23 to 79, were recorded for the dose-escalation cohort. Intravenous ivuxolimab was administered to patients every 2 weeks at six dose levels: 0.01, 0.1, 0.3, 1.5, 3 and 10 mg/kg.

The trial excluded patients who had a history of autoimmune disease or were on systemic immunosuppression. Peripheral blood for TCR sequencing was drawn from every dose cohort at baseline, at cycle 4 day 1 and at cycle 7 day 1. Samples were obtained from an open-label, multicenter, first-in-human phase I dose-escalation trial of ivuxolimab. The trial enrolled adults with locally advanced or metastatic head and neck squamous cell, hepatocellular, melanoma or renal cell carcinoma. Before TCR sequencing, CD4+ T cells and CD8+ T cells from peripheral blood were sorted into separate populations. After removal of 2 bases from V and 6 bases from J, the junction retains 11 bases not matched to a gene. Reading the germline V gene gives CDR1 SGHNT and CDR2 YENEEA. Inclusive of the bounding cysteine and phenylalanine, the CDR3 is 16 residues long. The DNA shown is the 48-base CDR3, in frame from base 1. In the case of this clone: This receptor's antigen is unknown. Base qualities are not recorded, but no much larger clone differs from it by a single base.

Paper-wide results and their limitations: Low levels of normalized T-cell clonal expansion were also seen in some nonresponding patients. Partial responders in the 0.1-3.0 mg/kg groups had among the lowest normalized peripheral clonal expansion, especially among CD8+ T cells. Clonal expansion of both CD4+ and CD8+ blood T cells was observed from baseline to week 6 at doses 0.1 to 3.0 mg/kg. Which antigens the clonally expanded peripheral T cells were specific for was not determined. After ivuxolimab, more expanded clones were found on average in CD8+ T cells than in CD4+ T cells.

For sequencing of the TCRbeta CDR3 region, genomic DNA was extracted from the sorted cells. TCRbeta CDR3 regions were sequenced using the immunoSEQ Assay. TCRdb mirrors the immuneACCESS table, restricted to in-frame sequences. Some clones are absent from its copies; in checked studies, under half trace to an unresolved V gene, and the reason for the others is unknown. In this sample the table shows 71,000 or so clones, about 93% of which occur a single time. The ten biggest clones cover 6.2% of the sample. Source: CD4+ or CD8+ T cells sorted from blood, taken in a trial of the OX40 agonist ivuxolimab. The clonotype comes from an adult with an advanced solid tumor such as melanoma, head and neck, liver or kidney cancer. The chain couples TRBV11-3 to TRBJ2-3, and TRBD1 aligns with 7 junction nucleotides. CDR3 protein: CASSLSGRQGLDTQYF. The sequenced DNA: TGTGCCAGCAGCTTATCGGGGCGACAGGGTCTCGATACGCAGTATTTT.